This TCR beta chain was captured in a study of blood T cells in healthy people across ages. J was trimmed by 3 bases and V by 2 bases; bases with no gene match: 10. Germline-derived CDR1 and CDR2 are SGHDT and YYEEEE. The CDR3 consists of 16 residues. This clonotype occurred a few times. For the second PCR, which ran for about 6 to 11 cycles, a sample-barcoded 5' primer and a J-beta primer mix were used. TCRdb ran MiXCR on the 5' RACE reads and lists one entry per CDR3 protein. Among 600,000 to 1,000,000 distinct CDR3 sequences listed, roughly 25% were seen once. These data were likewise used in another study, on T cells of mothers and their children.

The origin of this receptor is a boy under 18 in good health. Sequenced input: blood. The gene calls are TRBV5-6 and TRBJ2-5; 7 nucleotides line up with TRBD1. CDR3 bases: TGTGCCAGCAGCTTCTACGTTGGGACAGCCGAAGAGACCCAGTACTTC. Amino acid sequence: CASSFYVGTAEETQYF.